This TCR beta chain stems from a study of T cell responses to AZD1222 COVID-19 vaccine. Assay used: immunoSEQ multiplex PCR; TCRdb lists only in-frame clones, some missing. The repertoire holds about 150,000 clones, with 75% to 90% as singletons. V lost 4 bases, J lost 1 base, and 16 bases lay in between. The CDR3 runs 16 residues. The material sequenced was peripheral blood, taken on day 0 of AZD1222 vaccination. The receptor comes from an adult in good health. This sequence joins TRBV5-3 and TRBJ2-3; D not certain. TRBV5-3 is an open reading frame whose function is uncertain. CDR3 protein: CARSPLGPRGTDTQYF. The CDR3 DNA reads as TGTGCCAGAAGCCCCCTTGGGCCGCGCGGCACAGATACGCAGTATTTT.